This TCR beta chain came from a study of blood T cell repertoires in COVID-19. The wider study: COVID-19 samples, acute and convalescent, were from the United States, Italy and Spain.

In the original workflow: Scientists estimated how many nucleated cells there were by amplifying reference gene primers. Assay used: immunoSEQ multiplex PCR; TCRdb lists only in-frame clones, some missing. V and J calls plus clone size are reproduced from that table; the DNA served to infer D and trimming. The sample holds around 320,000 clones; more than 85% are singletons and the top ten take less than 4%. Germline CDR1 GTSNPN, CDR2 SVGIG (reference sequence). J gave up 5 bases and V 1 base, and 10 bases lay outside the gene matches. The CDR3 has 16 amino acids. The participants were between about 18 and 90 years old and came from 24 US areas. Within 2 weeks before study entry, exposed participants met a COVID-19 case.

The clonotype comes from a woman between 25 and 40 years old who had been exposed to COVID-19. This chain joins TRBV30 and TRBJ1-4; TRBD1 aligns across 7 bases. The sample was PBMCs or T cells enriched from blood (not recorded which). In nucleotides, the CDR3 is TGTGCCTGGAGTGCTACGCGGGCAGGGGGAAATGAAAAACTGTTTTTT. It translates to CAWSATRAGGNEKLFF.